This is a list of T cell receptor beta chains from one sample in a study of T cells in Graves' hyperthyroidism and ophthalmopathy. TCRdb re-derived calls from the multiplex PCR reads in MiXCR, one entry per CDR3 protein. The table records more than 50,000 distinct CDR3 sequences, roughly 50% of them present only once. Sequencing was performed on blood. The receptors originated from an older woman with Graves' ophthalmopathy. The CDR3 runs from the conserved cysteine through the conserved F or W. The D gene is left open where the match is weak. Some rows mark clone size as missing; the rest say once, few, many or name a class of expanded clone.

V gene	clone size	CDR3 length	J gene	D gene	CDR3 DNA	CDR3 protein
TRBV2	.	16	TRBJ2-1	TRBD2	TGTGCTAGCCGGCCTAGCGGGGGGGGGACCTACAATGAGCAGTTCTTC	CASRPSGGGTYNEQFF
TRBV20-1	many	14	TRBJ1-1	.	TGCAGTGCTAGTTTGGGAAGCCTGAACACTGAAGCTTTCTTT	CSASLGSLNTEAFF
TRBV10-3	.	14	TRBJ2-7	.	TGTGCCATCAGTGCTAGAGGACAGATTTACGAGCAGTACTTC	CAISARGQIYEQYF
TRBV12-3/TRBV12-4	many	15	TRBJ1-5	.	TGTGCCAGCAGTTTAGGGCCGTATAGCAATCAGCCCCAGCATTTT	CASSLGPYSNQPQHF
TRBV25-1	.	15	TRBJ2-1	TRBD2	TGTGCCAGCAGTGCTAGAGGGACTAGCGGGAGGGAGCAGTTCTTC	CASSARGTSGREQFF
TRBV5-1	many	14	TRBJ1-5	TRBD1	TGCGCCAGCAGCCGGGACAGTCTCAATCAGCCCCAGCATTTT	CASSRDSLNQPQHF
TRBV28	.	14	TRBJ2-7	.	TGTGCCAGCAGTTTGACAATAGATGGCTACGAGCAGTACTTC	CASSLTIDGYEQYF
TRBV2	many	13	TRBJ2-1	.	TGTGCCAGCCCCAGGAGCGTTTACAATGAGCAGTTCTTC	CASPRSVYNEQFF
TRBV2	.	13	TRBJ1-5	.	TGTGCCAGCAAGCTACAGGCCAGGCAGCTCCAGCATTTT	CASKLQARQLQHF
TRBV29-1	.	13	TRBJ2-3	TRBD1	TGCAGCGTTGAGAGGACAGGTAACAATGAGCAGTATTTT	CSVERTGNNEQYF
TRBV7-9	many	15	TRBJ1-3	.	TGTGCCAGCAGTCAGGACGGCAACTCTGGAAACACCATATATTTT	CASSQDGNSGNTIYF
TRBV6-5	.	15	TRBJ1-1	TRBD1	TGTGCCAGCAGTACCAAAGCCGGGACAGGGACTGAAGCTTTCTTT	CASSTKAGTGTEAFF
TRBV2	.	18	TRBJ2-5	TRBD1	TGTGCCAGCATGGGGGACAGGGCGAACACCGGGGAGGGAGAGACCCAGTACTTC	CASMGDRANTGEGETQYF
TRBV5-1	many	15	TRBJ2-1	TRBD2	TGCGCCAGCAGCTTAACTAGCGGGGGGGCAAATGAGCAGTTCTTC	CASSLTSGGANEQFF
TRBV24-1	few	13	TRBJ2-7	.	TGTGCCAGCAGTGATCAGCGGGTCTACGAGCAGTACTTC	CASSDQRVYEQYF
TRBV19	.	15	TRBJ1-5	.	TGTGCCAGTAGTATTCCGGGAAGGGGGACTCAGCCCCAGCATTTT	CASSIPGRGTQPQHF
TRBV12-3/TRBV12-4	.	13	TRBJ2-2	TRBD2	TGTGCCAGCAGTCCCAGGACTAGCGGGGAGCTGTTTTTT	CASSPRTSGELFF
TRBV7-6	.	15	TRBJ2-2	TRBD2	TGTGCCGGCAGCTTAGCGGGGGCGAACACCGGGGAGCTGTTCTTT	CAGSLAGANTGELFF
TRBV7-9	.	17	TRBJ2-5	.	TGTGCCAGCAGCTCCGTGGACTTATCTGGGGAGGCTGAGACCCAGTACTTC	CASSSVDLSGEAETQYF
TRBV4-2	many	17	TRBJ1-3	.	TGTGCCAGCAGCTGGGGCCAAGGGGGTAATTTCGGAAACACCATATATTTT	CASSWGQGGNFGNTIYF
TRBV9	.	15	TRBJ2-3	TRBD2	TGTGCCAGCAGCGCGACTAGCCATAGCACAGATACGCAGTATTTT	CASSATSHSTDTQYF
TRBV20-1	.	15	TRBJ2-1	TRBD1	TGCAGTGCTAGCTCCGGGACAGGGGTAGGAGGTGAGCAGTTCTTC	CSASSGTGVGGEQFF
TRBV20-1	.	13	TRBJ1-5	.	TGCAGTGCTGGCAACAGGAATAATCAGCCCCAGCATTTT	CSAGNRNNQPQHF
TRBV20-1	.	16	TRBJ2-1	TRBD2	TGCAGTGCTACCCCGGGACTAGCGGGGGTTCACAATGAGCAGTTCTTC	CSATPGLAGVHNEQFF
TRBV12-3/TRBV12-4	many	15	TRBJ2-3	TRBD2	TGTGCCAGCCTTCTAGCGGGAGCTGGCACAGATACGCAGTATTTT	CASLLAGAGTDTQYF
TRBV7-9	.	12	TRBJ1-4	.	TGTGCCAGCAGCGTCCGGGACAACGTTCGGTTTTTT	CASSVRDNVRFF
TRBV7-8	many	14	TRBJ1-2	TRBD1	TGTGCCAGCAGCTTAGGGGACAGTAACTATGGCTACACCTTC	CASSLGDSNYGYTF
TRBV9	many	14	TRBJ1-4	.	TGTGCCAGCAGCGTAGGCAGCGCTAATGAAAAACTGTTTTTT	CASSVGSANEKLFF
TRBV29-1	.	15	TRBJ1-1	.	TGCAGCGTTGACTCGAGACTAAGGATGAACACTGAAGCTTTCTTT	CSVDSRLRMNTEAFF
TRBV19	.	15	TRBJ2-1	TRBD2	TGTGCCAGTAGTACCCTAGCGGGAGGTCCCAATGAGCAGTTCTTC	CASSTLAGGPNEQFF
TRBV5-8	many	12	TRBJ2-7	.	TGTGCCAGCAGCTCCACGGGGTACGAGCAGTACTTC	CASSSTGYEQYF
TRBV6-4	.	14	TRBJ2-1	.	TGTACCAGTAGTGACTCAGGTCTAGCCAATGAGCAGCTCTTC	CTSSDSGLANEQLF
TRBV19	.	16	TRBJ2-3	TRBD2	TGTGCCAGTAGTTTCCGGGGACTAGCGGGCACAGATACGCAGTATTTT	CASSFRGLAGTDTQYF
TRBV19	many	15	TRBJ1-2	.	TGTGCCAGTAGTATAGGTGCCAGTTTGAACTATGGCTACACCTTC	CASSIGASLNYGYTF
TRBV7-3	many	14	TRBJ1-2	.	TGTGCCAGCAGCTTAACAGCAGGGGACCGTGGCTACATCTTC	CASSLTAGDRGYIF
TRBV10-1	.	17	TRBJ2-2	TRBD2	TGCGCCAGCAGTGAGTCAACTAGCGGGATTAACACCGGGGAGCTGTTTTTT	CASSESTSGINTGELFF
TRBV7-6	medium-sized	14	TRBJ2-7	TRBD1	TGTGCCAGCAGCTTAGCGGGACAGGGGGACGAGCAGTACTTC	CASSLAGQGDEQYF
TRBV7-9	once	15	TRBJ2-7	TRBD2	TGTGCCAGCAGTTCAAGGACTAGCGGTACCTACGAGCAGTACTTC	CASSSRTSGTYEQYF
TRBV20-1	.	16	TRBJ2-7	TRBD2	TGCAGTGCTAGAGATCTAACTAGCGGGGGGGCCTACGAGCAGTACTTC	CSARDLTSGGAYEQYF
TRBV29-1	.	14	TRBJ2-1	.	TGCAGCGCCTTCGACAGGAAGTCTTACAATGAGCAGTTCTTC	CSAFDRKSYNEQFF
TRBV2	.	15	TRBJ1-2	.	TGTGCCAGCAGTGTCGGCAGGGCAGGAGGCTATGGCTACACCTTC	CASSVGRAGGYGYTF
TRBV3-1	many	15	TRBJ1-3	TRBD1	TGTGCCAGCAGCTCCCGACAGGGAGTTAGGTACACCATATATTTT	CASSSRQGVRYTIYF
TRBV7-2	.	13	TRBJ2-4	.	TGTGCCAGCAGCTTAACGACCTTGAACATTCAGTACTTC	CASSLTTLNIQYF
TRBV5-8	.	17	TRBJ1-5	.	TGTGCCAGCAGCCAAGACTACGGGGGATCGGGACCTCAGCCCCAGCATTTT	CASSQDYGGSGPQPQHF
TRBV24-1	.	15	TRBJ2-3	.	TGTGCCACCAGTGCCGGTCGGGGTAGGGGAGATACGCAGTATTTT	CATSAGRGRGDTQYF
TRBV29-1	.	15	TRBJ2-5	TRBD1	TGCAGCTTGGAGGGACAGGGGATGTACCAAGAGACCCAGTACTTC	CSLEGQGMYQETQYF
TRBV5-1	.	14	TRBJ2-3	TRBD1	TGCGCCAGCCGCCCCGGGACAGGGTTTTACGAGCAGTACTTT	CASRPGTGFYEQYF
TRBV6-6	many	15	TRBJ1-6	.	TGTGCCAGCAGTTACGAGAGCTCCTATAATTCACCCCTCCACTTT	CASSYESSYNSPLHF
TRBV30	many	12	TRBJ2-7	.	TGTGCCTGGAGTGTCAGGGTAGGAGGGCAGTACTTC	CAWSVRVGGQYF
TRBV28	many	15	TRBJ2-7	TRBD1	TGTGCCAGCAGTTTAGGGACAGGACCCTCCTACGAGCAGTACTTC	CASSLGTGPSYEQYF
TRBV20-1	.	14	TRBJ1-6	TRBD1	TGCAGTGCCGTGGGGGACAGCCATAATTCACCCCTCCACTTT	CSAVGDSHNSPLHF
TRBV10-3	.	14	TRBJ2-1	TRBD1	TGTGCCATCAGAGGGACAGGGGGCCTCAATGAGCAGTTCTTC	CAIRGTGGLNEQFF
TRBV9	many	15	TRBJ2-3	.	TGTGCCAGCACCTCAGGAGGGGGGCGCACAGATACGCAGTATTTT	CASTSGGGRTDTQYF
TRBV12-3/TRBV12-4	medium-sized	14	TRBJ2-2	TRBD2	TGTGCCAGCTCCAGCGGGGCGAACACCGGGGAGCTGTTTTTT	CASSSGANTGELFF
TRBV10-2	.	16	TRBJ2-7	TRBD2	TGCGCCAGCAGTGGGCCTAGCGGGGCTAGCTCCTACGAGCAGTACTTC	CASSGPSGASSYEQYF
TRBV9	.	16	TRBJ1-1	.	TGTGCCAGCAGCGTAACTCGGGGGGTCACCTACAATGAAGCTTTCTTT	CASSVTRGVTYNEAFF
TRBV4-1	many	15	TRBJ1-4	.	TGCGCCGGCAGCCAAGATCGGGGGAAGGATGAAAAACTGTTTTTT	CAGSQDRGKDEKLFF